These 10 T cell receptor beta chains originate from one sample sequenced in a study of radiation and T cells in renal cell carcinoma. Documented time point: blood 2 weeks post-SBRT. Regarding treatment: 15 Gy SBRT to primary tumor, nephrectomy 4 weeks later. The protocol was immunoSEQ multiplex PCR, while the TCRdb copy is restricted to in-frame clones and leaves out a portion. Among tens of thousands of clones, around 85% were seen once, and the ten largest hold about 22%. The sample here was blood, taken from a patient whose treatment included radiotherapy and nephrectomy. The source of these receptors is a woman aged 50 to 65 with renal cell carcinoma.

This chain links TRBV29-1 with TRBJ2-1; 7 nucleotides line up with TRBD1. J lost 3 bases, V lost 8 bases, and 10 bases had no gene match. Germline V gene sequence: CDR1 SQVTM, CDR2 ANQGSEA. The CDR3 totals 14 residues. CDR3 DNA sequence: TGCAGCACCTTGAGGACAGGCTTCTACAATGAGCAGTTCTTC. Translated, it gives CSTLRTGFYNEQFF.

The chain couples TRBV2 to TRBJ2-1; D may be TRBD2 (5 bases). CDR1 and CDR2 from the germline V gene are SNHLY and FYNNEI. Trimming took off 5 bases at V and 9 bases at J, with 8 bases between the two ends. The CDR3 is made up of 11 amino acids. The CDR3 region is CASSHEGEQFF. CDR3 coding DNA: TGTGCCAGCAGTCACGAGGGTGAGCAGTTCTTC.

The chain uses TRBV7-8 and TRBJ2-3; D might be TRBD2 (9 bases). Germline values: CDR1 SGHVS, CDR2 FQNEAQ. V lost 4 bases and J 5 bases, leaving 34 bases between the germline ends. The CDR3 covers 21 residues. This CDR3 reads CASSSAILQGGVAGELDTQYF. The CDR3 nucleotides are TGTGCCAGCAGCTCCGCGATTCTACAGGGGGGAGTAGCGGGAGAGTTAGATACGCAGTATTTT.

This clone was found once. The rearrangement uses TRBV6-6 and TRBJ1-5, with TRBD1 identical over 7 bases. The CDR3 length is 12 residues. Germline V gives CDR1 MNHNY, CDR2 SVGAGI (reference sequence). The V segment lost 11 bases and the J segment 1 base; nucleotides outside the gene matches: 2. The DNA of the CDR3 is TGTGCCGCGGACAGGAGCAATCAGCCCCAGCATTTT. It is translated as CAADRSNQPQHF.

The chain has TRBV9 and TRBJ2-7; tentative D call: TRBD1 (6 bases). This CDR3 has 15 amino acids. Germline loops: CDR1 SGDLS, CDR2 YYNGEE. Trimming removed 0 bases at V and 6 bases at J, with 16 bases between. In nucleotides, the CDR3 is TGTGCCAGCAGCGTAGATGTGCAGGGGTGGAGCGAGCAGTACTTC. Translation gives CASSVDVQGWSEQYF.

This clone was seen only once. The chain employs TRBV21-1 and TRBJ2-4; the table's D gene call, TRBD1, was not cross checked with the DNA. TRBV21-1 is deemed a pseudogene. This CDR3 region has 16 residues. CDR3 sequence (DNA): TGTGCCAGCAGCAAGGGACAATTTCTAGCCAAAAACATTCAGTACTTC. Amino acid sequence: CASSKGQFLAKNIQYF.

The gene calls are TRBV10-3 and TRBJ2-7; 10 nucleotides line up with TRBD2. Germline trimming cut 8 bases from V and 7 bases from J; bases unmatched to any gene: 14. This CDR3 has 15 amino acids. CDR1 ENHRY and CDR2 SYGVKD come from the germline V gene. For the CDR3, the DNA is TGTGCCATCGAAAACAGACTAGCGGGCGAGGGGGAGCAGTACTTC. This encodes CAIENRLAGEGEQYF.

This chain uses TRBV5-1 with TRBJ2-7; D is possibly TRBD1 or TRBD2 (5 bases each). V was trimmed by 2 bases and J by 4 bases, leaving 10 bases between them. Germline CDR1 SGHRS, CDR2 YFSETQ. The CDR3 runs 13 residues. CDR3 sequence reads: CASSLGTDYEQYF. The CDR3 coding sequence is TGCGCCAGCAGCTTAGGGACGGATTACGAGCAGTACTTC.

This rearrangement joins TRBV18 to TRBJ2-3; 8 bases agree with TRBD2. The germline gives CDR1 KGHSH, CDR2 LQKENI. V lost 1 base, J lost 1 base, and 7 bases stayed unmatched. The CDR3 is made up of 17 amino acids. The CDR3, as DNA: TGTGCCAGCTCACCACTCGCGGGGGGAATGGGCACAGATACGCAGTATTTT. It is translated as CASSPLAGGMGTDTQYF.

The table lists this clone with a few counts. The chain is built from TRBV30 and TRBJ1-1; 9 positions agree with TRBD1. Germline values: CDR1 GTSNPN, CDR2 SVGIG (reference sequence). Trimming cost V 2 bases and J 1 base; bases outside gene matches: 8. This CDR3 contains 16 residues. The DNA of the CDR3 is TGTGCCTGGAGTTCTAGGACAGGGGCCCGGAACACTGAAGCTTTCTTT. Translating it yields CAWSSRTGARNTEAFF.